Listed below are T cell receptor beta chains from one sample, sequenced in a study of beta chain features in type 1 diabetes. Profiled with immunoSEQ multiplex PCR; TCRdb holds only in-frame clones, not every one. Here the sample spans about 360,000 clones, around an eighth being singletons. The sample consisted of naive CD4+ T cells from blood. The origin of the receptors is a man in his late teens or twenties in good health. The CDR3 runs from the conserved cysteine through the conserved F or W. D genes are given only for firm matches. A clone size is listed for some rows: how often the clone was seen (once, few, many), or a class if it is expanded.

cdr3_length	clone_size	d_call	v_call	j_call	cdr3_aa	cdr3_nt
15	.	.	TRBV4-3	TRBJ2-7	CASSQEGQGMSEQYF	TGCGCCAGCAGCCAAGAGGGGCAGGGAATGAGCGAGCAGTACTTC
13	few	TRBD1	TRBV28	TRBJ2-2	CASIDRASGELFF	TGTGCCAGCATAGACAGGGCGAGCGGGGAGCTGTTTTTT
14	.	.	TRBV19	TRBJ2-7	CASSSQTDSYEQYF	TGTGCCAGTAGTTCCCAAACAGACTCCTACGAGCAGTACTTC
14	few	.	TRBV6-5	TRBJ2-7	CASTPLRGVYEQYF	TGTGCCAGCACCCCTCTTAGAGGAGTCTACGAGCAGTACTTC
11	few	.	TRBV30	TRBJ2-3	CAWSAGDTQYF	TGTGCCTGGAGTGCCGGTGATACGCAGTATTTT
12	few	.	TRBV29-1	TRBJ2-7	CSAELSSYEQYF	TGCAGCGCAGAACTAAGCTCCTACGAGCAGTACTTC
13	.	.	TRBV28	TRBJ1-1	CASSVGGNTEAFF	TGTGCCAGCAGTGTGGGGGGGAACACTGAAGCTTTCTTT
15	.	TRBD1	TRBV6-5	TRBJ2-7	CASSSRTGASYEQYF	TGTGCCAGCAGTTCCCGGACAGGGGCCTCCTACGAGCAGTACTTC
13	.	.	TRBV30	TRBJ2-7	CAWSVQGAPRGYF	TGTGCCTGGAGTGTACAAGGAGCCCCCCGGGGGTACTTC
14	few	.	TRBV6-6	TRBJ1-1	CASSYLGASTEAFF	TGTGCCAGCAGTTACCTGGGGGCGAGCACTGAAGCTTTCTTT
13	.	TRBD1	TRBV6-1	TRBJ2-7	CASTRDRAYEQYF	TGTGCCAGCACCCGGGACAGGGCCTACGAGCAGTACTTC
10	.	.	TRBV30	TRBJ1-1	CAWTGPEAFF	TGTGCCTGGACAGGGCCTGAAGCTTTCTTT
16	few	.	TRBV7-9	TRBJ1-1	CASSPHRQFMNTEAFF	TGTGCCAGCAGCCCCCATAGACAGTTCATGAACACTGAAGCTTTCTTT
12	few	.	TRBV29-1	TRBJ1-1	CSASLFAYGAFF	TGCAGCGCGAGTTTGTTTGCGTACGGGGCTTTCTTT
13	.	TRBD1	TRBV2	TRBJ2-1	CASRGDSYNEQFF	TGTGCCAGCAGGGGGGACAGTTACAATGAGCAGTTCTTC
15	.	TRBD1	TRBV18	TRBJ2-7	CASSPGQVASYEQYF	TGTGCCAGCTCACCCGGACAGGTGGCCTCCTACGAGCAGTACTTC
15	.	TRBD1	TRBV5-1	TRBJ1-1	CASSLETGASTEAFF	TGCGCCAGCAGCTTAGAAACAGGGGCGTCCACTGAAGCTTTCTTT
16	.	TRBD2	TRBV4-3	TRBJ2-7	CASSQQITSGPYEQYF	TGCGCCAGCAGCCAACAGATAACTAGCGGGCCCTACGAGCAGTACTTC
13	.	TRBD1	TRBV6-4	TRBJ1-4	CASSGTGNEKLFF	TGTGCCAGCAGTGGGACAGGGAATGAAAAACTGTTTTTT
14	few	.	TRBV28	TRBJ1-5	CASSPETEVKPQHF	TGTGCCAGCAGTCCCGAGACAGAGGTGAAGCCCCAGCATTTT
14	.	TRBD2	TRBV6-5	TRBJ2-2	CASGAGVNTGELFF	TGTGCCAGCGGGGCGGGGGTTAACACCGGGGAGCTGTTTTTT
14	.	TRBD2	TRBV10-3	TRBJ2-5	CAIRASTSGETQYF	TGTGCCATCAGGGCTTCGACTAGCGGAGAGACCCAGTACTTC
14	.	TRBD1	TRBV30	TRBJ2-1	CAWTTGDELNEQFF	TGTGCCTGGACCACAGGGGATGAACTGAATGAGCAGTTCTTC
16	.	.	TRBV5-1	TRBJ2-3	CASSLGVSGDTDTQYF	TGCGCCAGCAGCTTGGGTGTATCAGGGGATACGGATACGCAGTATTTT
12	few	.	TRBV5-4	TRBJ2-7	CASSLDTNEQYF	TGTGCCAGCAGCTTGGACACAAACGAGCAGTACTTC
20	few	TRBD2	TRBV7-8	TRBJ2-7	CASSLPKPGTSGKATYEQYF	TGTGCCAGCAGCTTACCCAAGCCTGGGACTAGCGGGAAAGCTACCTACGAGCAGTACTTC
15	few	TRBD2	TRBV6-5	TRBJ2-5	CASSFRGSLTGTQYF	TGTGCCAGCAGTTTCCGCGGGAGCCTCACAGGGACCCAGTACTTC
15	.	TRBD1	TRBV19	TRBJ2-3	CASATGTGGTDTQYF	TGTGCCAGCGCAACCGGGACAGGAGGCACAGATACGCAGTATTTT
12	.	TRBD1	TRBV28	TRBJ1-2	CASWTGNYGYTF	TGTGCCAGCTGGACAGGGAACTATGGCTACACCTTC